Following are 3 T cell receptor beta chains from one sample sequenced in a study of blood T cell repertoires in COVID-19. The assay was immunoSEQ multiplex PCR, and TCRdb's table has in-frame clones only and misses some. The repertoire consists of about 240,000 clones, with roughly 81% occurring once and the leading ten covering roughly 8%. The sequenced material came from peripheral blood. The receptors shown here come from a woman of 80 years or more with COVID-19, enrolled during active disease.

The rearrangement uses TRBV30 and TRBJ1-2; D possibly corresponds to TRBD1 (6 bases). Germline V gives CDR1 GTSNPN, CDR2 SVGIG (reference sequence). The CDR3 contains 17 residues. Trimming removed 3 bases from V and 0 bases from J, with 20 bases in between. CDR3 residues: CAWRRIQGIKANYGYTF. CDR3 DNA sequence: TGTGCCTGGAGGCGGATCCAGGGGATTAAAGCTAACTATGGCTACACCTTC.

V and J are TRBV28 and TRBJ2-7; 11 bases map to TRBD1. The length of the CDR3 is 14 residues. After removal of 6 bases from V and 4 bases from J, the junction contained 5 bases not matched to a gene. The germline V gene encodes CDR1 MDHEN and CDR2 SYDVKM. The CDR3 DNA follows: TGTGCCAGCAGAGGACAGGGGGCGGTGTACGAGCAGTACTTC. This gives the protein CASRGQGAVYEQYF.

This rearrangement joins TRBV30 to TRBJ1-6; no clear D. V was shortened by 4 bases and J by 2 bases, with 12 bases between the two germline ends. The CDR3 contains 15 residues. Germline V lookup: CDR1 GTSNPN, CDR2 SVGIG (reference sequence). CDR3 bases: TGTGCCTGGACCTTGGAGAGCCCCTATAATTCACCCCTCCACTTT. The encoded protein is CAWTLESPYNSPLHF.